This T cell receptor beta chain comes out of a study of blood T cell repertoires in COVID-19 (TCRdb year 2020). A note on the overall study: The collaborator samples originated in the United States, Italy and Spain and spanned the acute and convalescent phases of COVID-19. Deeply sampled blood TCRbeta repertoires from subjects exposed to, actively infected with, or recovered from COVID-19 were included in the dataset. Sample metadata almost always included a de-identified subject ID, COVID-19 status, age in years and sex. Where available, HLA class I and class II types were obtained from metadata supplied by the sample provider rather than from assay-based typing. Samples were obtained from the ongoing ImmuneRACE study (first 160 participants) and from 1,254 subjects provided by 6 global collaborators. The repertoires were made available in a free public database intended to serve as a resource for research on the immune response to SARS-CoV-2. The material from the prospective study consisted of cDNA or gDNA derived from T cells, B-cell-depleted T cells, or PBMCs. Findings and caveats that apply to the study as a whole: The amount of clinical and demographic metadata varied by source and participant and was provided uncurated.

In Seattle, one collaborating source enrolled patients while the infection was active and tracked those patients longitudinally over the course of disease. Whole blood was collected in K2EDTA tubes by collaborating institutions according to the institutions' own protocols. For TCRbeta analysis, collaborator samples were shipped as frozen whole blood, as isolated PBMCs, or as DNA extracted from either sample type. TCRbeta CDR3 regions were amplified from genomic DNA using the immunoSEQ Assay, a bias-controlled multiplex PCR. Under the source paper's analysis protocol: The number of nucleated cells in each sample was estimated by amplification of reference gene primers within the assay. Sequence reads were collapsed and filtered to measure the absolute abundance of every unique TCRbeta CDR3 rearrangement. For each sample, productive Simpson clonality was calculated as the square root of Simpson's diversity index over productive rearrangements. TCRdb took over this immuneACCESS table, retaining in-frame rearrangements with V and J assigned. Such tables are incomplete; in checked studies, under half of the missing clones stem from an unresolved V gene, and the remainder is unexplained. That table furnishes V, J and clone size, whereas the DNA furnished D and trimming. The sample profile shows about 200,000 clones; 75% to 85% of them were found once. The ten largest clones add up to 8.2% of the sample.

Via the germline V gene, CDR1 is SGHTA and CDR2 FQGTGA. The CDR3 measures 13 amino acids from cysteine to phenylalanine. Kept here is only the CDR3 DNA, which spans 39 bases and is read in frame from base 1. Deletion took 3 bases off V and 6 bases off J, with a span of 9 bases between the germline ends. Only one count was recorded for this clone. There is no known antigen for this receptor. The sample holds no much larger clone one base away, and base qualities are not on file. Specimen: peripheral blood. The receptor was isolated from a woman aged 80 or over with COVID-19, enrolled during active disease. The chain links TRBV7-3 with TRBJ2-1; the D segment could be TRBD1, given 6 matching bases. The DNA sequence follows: TGTGCCAGCAGCTTTACAGGGATCAATGAGCAGTTCTTC. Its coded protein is CASSFTGINEQFF.